This record concerns one TCR beta chain sequence. Its antigen remains unidentified. There are no base qualities to consult, and no much larger clone falls within one base. The immunoSEQ Assay, a bias-controlled multiplex PCR, was used to amplify TCRbeta CDR3 regions from genomic DNA. The original pipeline was this. The number of nucleated cells in each sample was estimated by amplification of reference gene primers within the assay. To quantify the absolute abundance of each unique TCRbeta CDR3 rearrangement, sequence reads were collapsed and filtered. For each sample, productive Simpson clonality was calculated as the square root of Simpson's diversity index over productive rearrangements. TCRdb holds this immuneACCESS table with in-frame rearrangements only. Some clones are missing; in checked studies, unresolved V genes explain under half, and the rest has no known cause. The DNA gave D and trimming, while V, J and clone size come from that table. The sample yields under 300,000 clones; roughly 88% were counted once. The ten biggest clones cover around 12% of the sample.

The collaborating institutions used their own protocols to collect whole blood in K2EDTA tubes. For TCRbeta analysis, collaborators shipped samples in one of three forms: frozen whole blood, isolated PBMCs, or DNA extracted from either of those sample types. This sample is drawn from a study of blood T cell repertoires in COVID-19 (TCRdb year 2020). Looking at the study overall: Collaborator samples came from the United States, Italy and Spain and covered acute and convalescent phases of COVID-19. The material from the prospective study consisted of cDNA or gDNA derived from T cells, B-cell-depleted T cells, or PBMCs. Deeply sampled blood TCRbeta repertoires from subjects exposed to, actively infected with, or recovered from COVID-19 were included in the dataset. A freely available public database, intended as a resource for researchers studying the immune response to SARS-CoV-2, is where the repertoires were released. Samples were obtained from the ongoing ImmuneRACE study (first 160 participants) and from about 1,300 subjects provided by 6 global collaborators. Sample metadata almost always included a de-identified subject ID, COVID-19 status, age in years and sex. HLA class I and class II types, where available, came from metadata supplied by the sample provider rather than from assay-based typing. Findings and caveats that apply to the study as a whole: Clinical and demographic metadata were provided uncurated, with the amount varying by source and participant.

The germline V gene (reference sequence) sets CDR1 to SGHKS and CDR2 to YYEKEE. Spanning cysteine to phenylalanine, the CDR3 consists of 15 amino acids. The only DNA kept is the CDR3, 45 bases in frame from the first base. Trimming takes 3 bases off V and 4 bases off J; junction bases not matched to a gene: 7. This sequence uses TRBV5-5 and TRBJ1-1; 9 bases in the middle match TRBD1. This receptor was taken from an elderly man with acute or convalescent COVID-19. Source material: peripheral blood. The CDR3 in this case is CASSSNGQGSTEAFF. The DNA sequence is TGTGCCAGCAGCTCCAACGGACAGGGGAGCACTGAAGCTTTCTTT.